These 18 T cell receptor beta chains were sequenced from one sample in a study of cytomegalovirus exposure and HLA in healthy donors. The PCR was carried out with 60 Vbeta primers and 13 Jbeta primers. Measured with immunoSEQ multiplex PCR; TCRdb has only the in-frame clones, and not every one. The sample lists about 160,000 clones; over 75% were seen once. Sequences were obtained from PBMCs. Source of these receptors: a man aged 35 to 55 in good health and CMV-seronegative.

Remarks on this clone: The junction shows a germline mismatch at one end, possibly a read error. This sequence joins TRBV7-7 and TRBJ2-1, with 8 bases that match TRBD2. In germline, CDR1 is SSHAT, CDR2 FNYEAQ (reference sequence). The CDR3 totals 18 residues. Here the CDR3 DNA reads TGTGCTAGCAGCCCGCCACAGCCGGCCGGGGGGGCCCCCGGTGAGCAGTTCTTC. Amino acids: CASSPPQPAGGAPGEQFF. The variable domain in full, completed from reference TRBV7-7 and TRBJ2-1, reads GAGVSQSPRYKVTKRGQDVTLRCDPISSHATLYWYQQALGQGPEFLTYFNYEAQPDKSGLPSDRFSAERPEGSISTLTIQRTEQRDSAMYRCASSPPQPAGGAPGEQFFGPGTRLTVL.

This chain connects TRBV13 to TRBJ2-3; 7 bases align to TRBD2. The CDR3 runs to 13 residues. V was pared by 5 bases and J by 5 bases, with 4 bases of the junction left unmatched. From germline, CDR1 is PRHDT and CDR2 FYEKMQ (reference sequence). This CDR3 reads CASSPLAEDTQYF. The CDR3, as DNA: TGTGCCAGCAGCCCGCTAGCGGAAGATACGCAGTATTTT. Combining the CDR3 with reference TRBV13 and TRBJ2-3 gives the whole variable domain AAGVIQSPRHLIKEKRETATLKCYPIPRHDTVYWYQQGPGQDPQFLISFYEKMQSDKGSIPDRFSAQQFSDYHSELNMSSLELGDSALYFCASSPLAEDTQYFGPGTRLTVL.

The chain has TRBV5-1 and TRBJ2-1, with no clear D. This CDR3 contains 12 residues. Trimming shortened V by 0 bases and J by 7 bases, and 5 bases separated the two germline ends. The germline CDR1 and CDR2 sequences are SGHRS and YFSETQ. CDR3 sequence reads: CASSLAANEQFF. CDR3 nucleotide sequence: TGCGCCAGCAGCTTGGCCGCGAATGAGCAGTTCTTC.

V gene TRBV6-5 combines with J gene TRBJ2-5; 12 bases line up with TRBD1. CDR1 is MNHEY, CDR2 SVGAGI, per germline. This CDR3 comprises 14 residues. The V gene end was trimmed by 5 bases and the J gene end by 4 bases; junction bases not matched to a gene: 2. In DNA, the CDR3 is TGTGCCAGCAGTCGGGACAGGGGGCGAGAGACCCAGTACTTC. As protein: CASSRDRGRETQYF.

The rearrangement uses TRBV5-1 and TRBJ1-3; D ambiguous. Germline values: CDR1 SGHRS, CDR2 YFSETQ. The CDR3 is 13 residues long. The germline V and J ends were trimmed by 0 bases and 7 bases, with 8 bases remaining between them. CDR3 nucleotide sequence: TGCGCCAGCAGCTTGGGAACAGACAACACCATATATTTT. It encodes CASSLGTDNTIYF.

The J gene is TRBJ2-1, the V gene TRBV29-1; 8 nucleotides agree with TRBD2. V gave up 8 bases and J gave up 3 bases; unmatched junction bases: 3. The CDR3 is 12 residues long. Germline CDR1 reads SQVTM; CDR2 reads ANQGSEA. The CDR3 protein is CSLLAVYNEQFF. The CDR3 nucleotides read TGCAGCCTACTAGCGGTCTACAATGAGCAGTTCTTC.

CDR3 amino acids: CASSEGGGAGELFF. The CDR3 DNA reads as TGTGCCAGCAGTGAAGGGGGCGGCGCCGGGGAGCTGTTTTTT. This rearrangement joins TRBV6-1 to TRBJ2-2, with a weak D call TRBD1 (5 bases). Germline CDR1 and CDR2: MNHNS and SASEGT. V dropped 1 base and J dropped 6 bases, with 9 bases sitting between them. The CDR3 runs to 14 residues.

The chain links TRBV5-4 to TRBJ1-5, with 7 bases lining up with TRBD1. This CDR3 region has 18 residues. Germline CDR1 reads SGHNT; CDR2 reads YYREEE (reference sequence). J gave up 2 bases and V 2 bases, and 13 bases lay outside the gene matches. The CDR3 region is CASSFKRVGGGGNQPQHF. The DNA of the CDR3 is TGTGCCAGCAGCTTCAAGAGGGTAGGGGGCGGAGGCAATCAGCCCCAGCATTTT.

V is TRBV30 and J is TRBJ1-6, with D unclear. The germline gives CDR1 GTSNPN, CDR2 SVGIG (reference sequence). Deletions cut 0 bases from V and 0 bases from J, with 3 bases between. The CDR3 length is 14 residues. DNA for the CDR3: TGTGCCTGGAGTGTGAGCTCCTATAATTCACCCCTCCACTTT. It specifies CAWSVSSYNSPLHF.

CDR3: CASSQRTGENIQYF. Written as DNA, the CDR3 is TGCGCCAGCAGCCAGAGGACAGGCGAAAACATTCAGTACTTC. V is TRBV4-1 and J is TRBJ2-4; 7 bases match TRBD1. Germline CDR1 is MGHRA and CDR2 is YSYEKL. V shed 3 bases, J shed 5 bases, and the junction held 4 bases outside the gene matches. The CDR3 length is 14 residues.

This clone was seen a single time. The V gene is TRBV6-4, the J gene TRBJ2-1; 7 bases are shared with TRBD1. The CDR3 length is 15 residues. The trim removed 0 bases at V and 1 base at J, leaving 0 bases unmatched. From germline, CDR1 is MRHNA and CDR2 SNTAGT. CDR3 sequence: CASSDSTGSYNEQFF. The CDR3 region has the DNA TGTGCCAGCAGTGACTCGACAGGGTCCTACAATGAGCAGTTCTTC.

The chain employs TRBV19 and TRBJ1-1, with TRBD1 identical over 7 bases. The V gene end was trimmed by 5 bases and the J gene end by 3 bases; junction bases not matched to a gene: 9. Germline V gives CDR1 LNHDA, CDR2 SQIVND (reference sequence). This CDR3 region has 15 residues. The DNA of the CDR3 is TGTGCCAGTAGTTTACACAGGGGATCGGACACTGAAGCTTTCTTT. It translates to CASSLHRGSDTEAFF.

In its sample, this clone was seen once. This sequence joins TRBV7-8 and TRBJ2-7, with D possibly TRBD2 on 6 matching bases. The V end was cut by 5 bases, the J end by 4 bases, with 18 bases between. This CDR3 spans 15 amino acids. The germline gives CDR1 SGHVS, CDR2 FQNEAQ. For the CDR3, the DNA is TGTGCCAGCAGCGTTTATAGCGGACACGCATACGAGCAGTACTTC. It specifies CASSVYSGHAYEQYF.

In nucleotides, the CDR3 is TGTGCCAGCAGTCCAGACAGACCTTCCTACGAGCAGTACTTC. It specifies CASSPDRPSYEQYF. The chain carries TRBV27 and TRBJ2-7, with D tentatively TRBD1 (5 bases). In germline, CDR1 is MNHEY, CDR2 SMNVEV (reference sequence). CDR3 length equals 14 residues. Trimming pared 5 bases from V and 1 base from J, leaving 12 bases between.

The chain has TRBV27 and TRBJ2-4; tentatively, D is TRBD1 (6 bases). The V gene's germline CDR1 is MNHEY and CDR2 SMNVEV (reference sequence). This CDR3 is built from 15 residues. V lost 0 bases, J lost 5 bases, and 11 bases lay in between. CDR3 in amino acids: CASSLSLDSENIQYF. CDR3 in DNA: TGTGCCAGCAGTTTATCTCTGGACAGTGAAAACATTCAGTACTTC.

In its sample, this clone was seen once. The chain carries TRBV6-5 and TRBJ2-5, with a possible D match to TRBD2 (6 bases). The DNA matches TRBJ2-7 better at its end, which makes the J call doubtful. The CDR3 contains 14 residues. The V gene's germline CDR1 is MNHEY and CDR2 SVGAGI. In nucleotides, the CDR3 is TGTGCCAGCAGCTATGGCGGAGGGGTCTACGAGCAGTACTTC. Protein product: CASSYGGGVYEQYF.

The rearrangement links TRBV6-1 to TRBJ2-2; TRBD1 agrees at 7 bases. The CDR3 is 14 amino acids. The germline CDR1 and CDR2 sequences are MNHNS and SASEGT. Trimming at V came to 6 bases and at J to 1 base, leaving 2 bases not matched to a gene. This chain's CDR3 is CASSRDRNTGELFF. Written as DNA, the CDR3 is TGTGCCAGCAGCCGGGACAGGAACACCGGGGAGCTGTTTTTT.

The rearrangement joins TRBV2 to TRBJ1-5, with 10 bases aligning to TRBD1. Germline V gene sequence: CDR1 SNHLY, CDR2 FYNNEI. The CDR3 runs 15 residues. The V gene end was trimmed by 8 bases and the J gene end by 3 bases; junction bases not matched to a gene: 7. In DNA, the CDR3 is TGTGCCAGCCTCCCCGGGACAGGGGACAATCAGCCCCAGCATTTT. Its translation is CASLPGTGDNQPQHF.